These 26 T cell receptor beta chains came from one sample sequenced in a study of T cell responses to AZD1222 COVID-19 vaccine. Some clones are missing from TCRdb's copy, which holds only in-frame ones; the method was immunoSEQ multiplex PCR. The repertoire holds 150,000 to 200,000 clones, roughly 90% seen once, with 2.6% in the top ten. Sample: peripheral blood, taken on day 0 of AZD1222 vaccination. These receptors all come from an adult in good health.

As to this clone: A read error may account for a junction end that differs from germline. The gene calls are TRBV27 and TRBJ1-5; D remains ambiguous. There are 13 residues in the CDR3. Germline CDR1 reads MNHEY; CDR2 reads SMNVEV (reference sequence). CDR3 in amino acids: CASSLWGNQPQHF. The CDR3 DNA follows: TGTGCCAGCAGCTTATGGGGCAATCAGCCCCAGCATTTT.

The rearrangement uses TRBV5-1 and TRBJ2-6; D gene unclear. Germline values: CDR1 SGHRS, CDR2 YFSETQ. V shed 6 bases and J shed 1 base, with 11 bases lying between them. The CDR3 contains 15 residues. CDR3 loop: CASTRSASGANVLTF. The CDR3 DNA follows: TGCGCCAGCACCCGGAGTGCGTCTGGGGCCAACGTCCTGACTTTC. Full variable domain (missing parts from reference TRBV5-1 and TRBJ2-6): KAGVTQTPRYLIKTRGQQVTLSCSPISGHRSVSWYQQTPGQGLQFLFEYFSETQRNKGNFPGRFSGRQFSNSRSEMNVSTLELGDSALYLCASTRSASGANVLTFGAGSRLTVL.

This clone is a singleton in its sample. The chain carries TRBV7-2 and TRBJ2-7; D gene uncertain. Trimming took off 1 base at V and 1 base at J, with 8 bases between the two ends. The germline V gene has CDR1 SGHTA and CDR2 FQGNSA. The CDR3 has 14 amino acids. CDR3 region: CASSLVQLSYEQYF. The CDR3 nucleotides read TGTGCCAGCAGCTTAGTCCAGCTTTCCTACGAGCAGTACTTC.

The CDR3, as DNA: TGTGCCAGCAGCTTAGGACGGGGAGGGCCGGCGGGGGAGCAGTACTTC. Its translation is CASSLGRGGPAGEQYF. The chain recombines TRBV7-6 with TRBJ2-7, with 7 bases that match TRBD2. CDR3 length equals 16 residues. Unmatched junction bases numbered 13, after V lost 1 base and J lost 7 bases. CDR1 SGHVS and CDR2 FNYEAQ come from the germline V gene.

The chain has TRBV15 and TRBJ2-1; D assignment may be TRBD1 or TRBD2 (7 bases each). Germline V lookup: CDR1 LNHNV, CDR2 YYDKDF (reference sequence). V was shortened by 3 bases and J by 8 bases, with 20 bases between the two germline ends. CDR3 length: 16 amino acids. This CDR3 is CATSRASPGGGDEQFF. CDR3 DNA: TGTGCCACCAGCAGGGCCTCCCCAGGGGGGGGCGATGAGCAGTTCTTC.

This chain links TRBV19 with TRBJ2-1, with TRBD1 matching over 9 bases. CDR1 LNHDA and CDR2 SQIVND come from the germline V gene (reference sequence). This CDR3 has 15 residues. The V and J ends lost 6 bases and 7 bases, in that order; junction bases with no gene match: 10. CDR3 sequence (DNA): TGTGCCAGTAGGCCGAGGGGGACAGGGACGAATGAGCAGTTCTTC. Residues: CASRPRGTGTNEQFF.

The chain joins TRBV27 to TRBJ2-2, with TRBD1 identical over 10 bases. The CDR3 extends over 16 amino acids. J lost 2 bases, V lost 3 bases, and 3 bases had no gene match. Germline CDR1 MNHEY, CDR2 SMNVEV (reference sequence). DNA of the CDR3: TGTGCCAGCAGTTTCGGGACAGGGGTAAACACCGGGGAGCTGTTTTTT. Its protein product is CASSFGTGVNTGELFF.

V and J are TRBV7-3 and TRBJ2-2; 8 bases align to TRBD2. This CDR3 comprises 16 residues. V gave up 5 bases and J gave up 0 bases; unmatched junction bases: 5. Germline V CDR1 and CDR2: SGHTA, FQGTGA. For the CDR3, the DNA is TGTGCCAGCAGCCGAGCGGGAGCCTCGAACACCGGGGAGCTGTTTTTT. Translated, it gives CASSRAGASNTGELFF.

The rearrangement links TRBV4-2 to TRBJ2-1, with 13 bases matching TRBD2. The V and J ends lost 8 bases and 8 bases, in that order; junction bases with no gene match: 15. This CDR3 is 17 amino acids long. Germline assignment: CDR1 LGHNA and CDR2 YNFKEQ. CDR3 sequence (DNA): TGTGCCAGCTGTTCGGGACTAGCGGGGAATCCGTGGGATGAGCAGTTCTTC. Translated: CASCSGLAGNPWDEQFF.

CDR3 nucleotide sequence: TGTGCCAGCAGGTTAAACAGAAGCCCCATGAACACTGAAGCTTTCTTT. Residues: CASRLNRSPMNTEAFF. The gene calls are TRBV5-6 and TRBJ1-1; the D is unclear. Germline lookup yields CDR1 SGHDT and CDR2 YYEEEE. Deletions cut 5 bases from V and 0 bases from J, with 17 bases between. CDR3 size: 16 residues.

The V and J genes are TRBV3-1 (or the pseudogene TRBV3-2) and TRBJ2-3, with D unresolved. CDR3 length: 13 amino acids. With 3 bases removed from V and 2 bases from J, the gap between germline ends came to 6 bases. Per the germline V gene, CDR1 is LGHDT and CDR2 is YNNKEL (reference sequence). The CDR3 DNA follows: TGTGCCAGCAGCCACGCCTACACAGATACGCAGTATTTT. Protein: CASSHAYTDTQYF.

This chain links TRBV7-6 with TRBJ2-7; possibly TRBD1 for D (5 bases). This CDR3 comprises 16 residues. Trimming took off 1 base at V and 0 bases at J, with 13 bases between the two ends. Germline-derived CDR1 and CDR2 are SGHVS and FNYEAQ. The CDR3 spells CASSLEWAGNSYEQYF. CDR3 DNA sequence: TGTGCCAGCAGCTTAGAATGGGCAGGGAACTCCTACGAGCAGTACTTC.

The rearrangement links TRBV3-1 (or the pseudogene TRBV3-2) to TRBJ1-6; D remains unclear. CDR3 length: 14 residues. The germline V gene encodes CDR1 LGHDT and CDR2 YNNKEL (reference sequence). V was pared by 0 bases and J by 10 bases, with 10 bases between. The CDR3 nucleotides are TGTGCCAGCAGCCAAGACTTCATAGGATCACCCCTCCACTTT. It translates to CASSQDFIGSPLHF.

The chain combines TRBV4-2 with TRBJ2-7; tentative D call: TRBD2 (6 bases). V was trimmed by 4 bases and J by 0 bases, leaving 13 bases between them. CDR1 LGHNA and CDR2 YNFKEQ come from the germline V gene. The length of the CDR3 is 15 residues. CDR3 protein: CASSLARDSSYEQYF. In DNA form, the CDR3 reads TGTGCCAGCAGCCTCGCCCGGGACTCCTCCTACGAGCAGTACTTC.

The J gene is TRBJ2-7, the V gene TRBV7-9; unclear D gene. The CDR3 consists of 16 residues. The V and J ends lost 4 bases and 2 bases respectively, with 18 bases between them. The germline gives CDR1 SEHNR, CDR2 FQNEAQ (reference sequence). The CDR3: CASSSYGQLLAYEQYF. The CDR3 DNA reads TGTGCCAGCAGCTCCTACGGCCAGTTGTTGGCCTACGAGCAGTACTTC.

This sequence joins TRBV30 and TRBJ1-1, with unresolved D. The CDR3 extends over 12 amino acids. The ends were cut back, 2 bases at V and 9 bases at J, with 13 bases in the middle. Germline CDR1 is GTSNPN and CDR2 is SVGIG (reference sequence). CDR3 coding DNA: TGTGCCTGGAGTACCCTAGGGCTACAAGCTTTCTTT. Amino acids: CAWSTLGLQAFF.

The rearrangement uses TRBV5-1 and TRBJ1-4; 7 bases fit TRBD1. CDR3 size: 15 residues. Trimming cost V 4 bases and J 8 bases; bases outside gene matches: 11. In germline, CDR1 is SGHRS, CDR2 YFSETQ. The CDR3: CASSGRGTALEKLFF. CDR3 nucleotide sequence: TGCGCCAGCAGCGGCCGGGGGACAGCCCTGGAAAAACTGTTTTTT.

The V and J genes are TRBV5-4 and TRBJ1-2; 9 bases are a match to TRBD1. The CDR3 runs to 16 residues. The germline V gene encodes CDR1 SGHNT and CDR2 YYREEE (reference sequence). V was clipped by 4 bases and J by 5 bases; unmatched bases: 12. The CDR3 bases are TGTGCCAGCAGCCCGGCCGGGACAGGGTATGGGTATGGCTACACCTTC. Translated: CASSPAGTGYGYGYTF.

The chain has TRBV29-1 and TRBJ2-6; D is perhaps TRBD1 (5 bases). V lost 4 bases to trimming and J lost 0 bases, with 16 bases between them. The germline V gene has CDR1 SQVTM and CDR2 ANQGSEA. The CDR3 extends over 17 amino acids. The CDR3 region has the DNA TGCAGCGTTGCGAGACGGACACCGAGCTCTGGGGCCAACGTCCTGACTTTC. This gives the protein CSVARRTPSSGANVLTF.

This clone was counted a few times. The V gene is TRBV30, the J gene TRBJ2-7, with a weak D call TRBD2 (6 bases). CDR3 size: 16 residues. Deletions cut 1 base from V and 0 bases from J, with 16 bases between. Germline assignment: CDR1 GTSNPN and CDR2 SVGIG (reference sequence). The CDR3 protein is CAWSGTGTRGSYEQYF. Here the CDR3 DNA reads TGTGCCTGGAGTGGAACCGGGACTCGAGGCTCCTACGAGCAGTACTTC.

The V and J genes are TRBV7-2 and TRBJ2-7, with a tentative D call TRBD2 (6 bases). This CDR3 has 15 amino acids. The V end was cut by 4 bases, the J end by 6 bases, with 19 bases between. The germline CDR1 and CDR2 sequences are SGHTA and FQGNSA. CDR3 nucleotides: TGTGCCAGCAGCTCCCGTCAGGGCGGGAAATCCGAGCAGTACTTC. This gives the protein CASSSRQGGKSEQYF.

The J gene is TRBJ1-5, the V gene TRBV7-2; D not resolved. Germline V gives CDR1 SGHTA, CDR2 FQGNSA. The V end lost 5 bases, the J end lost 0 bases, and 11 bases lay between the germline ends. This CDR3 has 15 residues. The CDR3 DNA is TGTGCCAGCAGCCCTCGGGAGTATAGCAATCAGCCCCAGCATTTT. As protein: CASSPREYSNQPQHF.

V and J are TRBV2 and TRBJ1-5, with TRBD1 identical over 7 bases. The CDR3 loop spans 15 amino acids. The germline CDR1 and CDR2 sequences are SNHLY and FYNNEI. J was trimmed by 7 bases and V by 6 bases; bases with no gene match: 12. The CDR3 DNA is TGTGCCAGCAGAGCAAACCAGGGGGGGGGCCAGCCCCAGCATTTT. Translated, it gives CASRANQGGGQPQHF.

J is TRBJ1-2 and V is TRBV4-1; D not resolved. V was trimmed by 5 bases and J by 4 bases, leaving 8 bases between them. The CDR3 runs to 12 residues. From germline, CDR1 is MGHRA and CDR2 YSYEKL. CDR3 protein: CASSFEFYGYTF. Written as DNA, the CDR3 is TGCGCCAGCAGCTTCGAGTTCTATGGCTACACCTTC.

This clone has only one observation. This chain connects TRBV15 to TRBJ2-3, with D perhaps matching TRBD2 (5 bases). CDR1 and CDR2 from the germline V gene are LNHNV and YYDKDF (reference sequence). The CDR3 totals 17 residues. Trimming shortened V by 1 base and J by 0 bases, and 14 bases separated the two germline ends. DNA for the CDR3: TGTGCCACCAGCAGAGTAGGCGGAGGACCGAGCACAGATACGCAGTATTTT. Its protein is CATSRVGGGPSTDTQYF.

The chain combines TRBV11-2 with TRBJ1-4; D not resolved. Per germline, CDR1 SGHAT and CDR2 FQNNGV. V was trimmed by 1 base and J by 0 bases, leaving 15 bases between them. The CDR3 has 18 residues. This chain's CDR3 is CASSLVPPGHPTNEKLFF. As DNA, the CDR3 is TGTGCCAGCAGCTTAGTCCCCCCCGGGCACCCAACTAATGAAAAACTGTTTTTT.